Given below is one T cell receptor beta chain in context. Clones were read by immunoSEQ multiplex PCR, and TCRdb kept only the in-frame ones, dropping some. Of about 140,000 clones listed, around nine tenths are singletons. The data derive from a study of blood T cell repertoires in COVID-19. After removal of 5 bases from V and 9 bases from J, the junction contained 9 bases not matched to a gene. CDR1 is MDHEN and CDR2 is SYDVKM in the germline V gene. The CDR3 is 15 amino acids. The V and J genes are TRBV28 and TRBJ2-1, with 11 nucleotides matching TRBD1. The sample consisted of peripheral blood. The source is a human donor in a cohort sampled during active COVID-19. In nucleotides, the CDR3 is TGTGCCAGCAGTCCTGGACAGGGGGCGGCGGGTGAGCAGTTCTTC. Translating gives CASSPGQGAAGEQFF.